These 13 T cell receptor beta chains share one sample of origin, sequenced in a study of control samples from healthy donors and cancer patients. Sequenced by immunoSEQ multiplex PCR; TCRdb stores in-frame clones only, minus some. The sample has around 70,000 clones; 75% to 85% are singletons. Material: blood. The receptors were gathered from a man between 60 and 75 years old in good health.

The chain uses TRBV30 and TRBJ2-5; 8 bases map to TRBD2. V lost 0 bases and J lost 4; bases outside the gene matches: 10. The CDR3 totals 16 residues. Germline V gene lookup returns CDR1 GTSNPN and CDR2 SVGIG (reference sequence). CDR3 amino acids: CAWSVLASGLGETQYF. The CDR3 nucleotides read TGTGCCTGGAGTGTATTGGCTAGCGGGCTAGGAGAGACCCAGTACTTC.

The chain couples TRBV15 to TRBJ1-2; D is unresolved. CDR3 size: 17 residues. Deletions cut 3 bases from V and 3 bases from J, with 20 bases between. Looked up from germline, CDR1 is LNHNV and CDR2 is YYDKDF (reference sequence). The DNA for the CDR3 is TGTGCCACCAGCAGCGCAGCGGGCAGAATAAACTACTATGGCTACACCTTC. Protein: CATSSAAGRINYYGYTF.

This clone has a handful of counts. The V and J genes are TRBV7-9 and TRBJ1-2; 7 nucleotides line up with TRBD1. Unmatched junction bases numbered 12, after V lost 0 bases and J lost 8 bases. The CDR3 extends over 16 amino acids. CDR1 SEHNR and CDR2 FQNEAQ come from the germline V gene (reference sequence). CDR3 sequence (DNA): TGTGCCAGCAGCTTAGCCGAGGACAGGTCGTCGGAGGGCTACACCTTC. Its translation: CASSLAEDRSSEGYTF.

This rearrangement joins TRBV6-1 to TRBJ2-7, with 11 bases lining up with TRBD1. The CDR3 is 15 residues long. Germline V gene lookup returns CDR1 MNHNS and CDR2 SASEGT. V lost 3 bases, J lost 6 bases, and 7 bases stayed unmatched. The CDR3 sequence: CASSESGTGGFEQYF. The CDR3 bases are TGTGCCAGCAGTGAGTCGGGGACAGGGGGTTTCGAGCAGTACTTC.

V usage is TRBV7-9 and J usage is TRBJ2-3, with D possibly being TRBD2 (5 bases). There are 12 residues in the CDR3. The ends were cut back, 2 bases at V and 8 bases at J, with 8 bases in the middle. The germline CDR1 and CDR2 sequences are SEHNR and FQNEAQ (reference sequence). This chain's CDR3 is CASSLSAGTQYF. The CDR3, as DNA: TGTGCCAGCAGCTTATCCGCGGGTACGCAGTATTTT.

The chain employs TRBV7-2 and TRBJ2-7, with D maybe TRBD1 (6 bases). Germline CDR1 and CDR2: SGHTA and FQGNSA. V was trimmed by 0 bases and J by 4 bases, leaving 13 bases between them. CDR3 size: 15 residues. This CDR3 reads CASSLAGQGMYEQYF. CDR3 bases: TGTGCCAGCAGCTTAGCTGGGCAGGGGATGTACGAGCAGTACTTC.

J is TRBJ1-6 and V is TRBV5-8; 9 nucleotides match TRBD1. The CDR3 is 15 amino acids. V shed 3 bases and J 7 bases; nucleotides not matched to a gene: 5. The V gene's germline CDR1 is SGHTS and CDR2 YDEGEE. CDR3 sequence reads: CASSSGQGNNSPLHF. CDR3 DNA: TGTGCCAGCAGCTCCGGACAGGGGAACAATTCACCCCTCCACTTT.

This clone was seen a handful of times. V gene TRBV19 combines with J gene TRBJ1-5; possible D gene TRBD1, 6 bases. The CDR3 is made up of 14 amino acids. V was trimmed by 2 bases and J by 6 bases, leaving 11 bases between them. CDR1 is LNHDA, CDR2 SQIVND, per germline (reference sequence). The CDR3 bases are TGTGCCAGTAGTATATCGGGGGGCACTCAGCCCCAGCATTTT. It encodes CASSISGGTQPQHF. Full variable domain (remainder filled in from reference TRBV19 and TRBJ1-5): DGGITQSPKYLFRKEGQNVTLSCEQNLNHDAMYWYRQDPGQGLRLIYYSQIVNDFQKGDIAEGYSVSREKKESFPLTVTSAQKNPTAFYLCASSISGGTQPQHFGDGTRLSIL.

The CDR3 DNA reads as TGTGCCAGCAGCCCCAGGGGTACCGGGGAGCTGTTTTTT. This gives the protein CASSPRGTGELFF. V is TRBV5-6 and J is TRBJ2-2; D perhaps matches TRBD1 (6 bases). The CDR3 has 13 amino acids. Trimming left V 4 bases short and J 5 bases short, with 9 bases between. The germline gives CDR1 SGHDT, CDR2 YYEEEE.

J is TRBJ2-1 and V is TRBV5-5; 9 bases line up with TRBD2. The V gene end was trimmed by 8 bases and the J gene end by 7 bases; junction bases not matched to a gene: 13. Germline loops: CDR1 SGHKS, CDR2 YYEKEE (reference sequence). The CDR3 is 15 amino acids. DNA for the CDR3: TGTGCCAGTCATCCTAGCGGGATAGGGTTGAATGAGCAGTTCTTC. It is translated as CASHPSGIGLNEQFF.

The CDR3 reads CASSQEAGGNRNTIYF. Written as DNA, the CDR3 is TGTGCCAGCAGCCAAGAGGCAGGGGGGAATAGAAACACCATATATTTT. The V and J genes are TRBV4-2 and TRBJ1-3; the match to TRBD1 covers 7 bases. Germline lookup yields CDR1 LGHNA and CDR2 YNFKEQ. This CDR3 region has 16 residues. Germline trimming cut 0 bases from V and 5 bases from J; bases unmatched to any gene: 7.

This clone was seen a few times. This rearrangement joins TRBV15 to TRBJ1-5, with D maybe TRBD1 (5 bases). The CDR3 covers 15 residues. V lost 0 bases, J lost 0 bases, and 6 bases lay in between. Germline values: CDR1 LNHNV, CDR2 YYDKDF (reference sequence). The chain's CDR3 is CATSRDGGSNQPQHF. The CDR3 bases are TGTGCCACCAGCAGAGATGGGGGTAGCAATCAGCCCCAGCATTTT.

This clone was seen a handful of times. The chain carries TRBV28 and TRBJ1-2, with D tentatively TRBD1 (5 bases). V was pared by 10 bases and J by 8 bases, with 23 bases between. The CDR3 sequence is 14 residues long. From germline, CDR1 is MDHEN and CDR2 SYDVKM. The CDR3 is CATTLGARHDGYTF. Written as DNA, the CDR3 is TGTGCCACCACCTTAGGGGCCCGACACGACGGCTACACCTTC.